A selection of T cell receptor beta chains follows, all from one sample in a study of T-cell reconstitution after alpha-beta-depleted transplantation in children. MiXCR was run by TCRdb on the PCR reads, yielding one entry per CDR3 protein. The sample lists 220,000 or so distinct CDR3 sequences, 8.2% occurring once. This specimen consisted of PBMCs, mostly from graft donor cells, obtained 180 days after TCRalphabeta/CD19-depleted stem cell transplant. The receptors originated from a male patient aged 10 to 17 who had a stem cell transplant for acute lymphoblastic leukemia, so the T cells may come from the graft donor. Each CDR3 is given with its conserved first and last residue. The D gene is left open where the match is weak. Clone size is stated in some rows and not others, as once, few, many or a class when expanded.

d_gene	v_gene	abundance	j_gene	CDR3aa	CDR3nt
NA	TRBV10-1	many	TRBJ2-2	CASKYGTGELFF	TGCGCCAGCAAGTACGGTACCGGGGAGCTGTTTTTT
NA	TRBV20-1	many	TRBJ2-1	CRSGNEQFF	TGCCGTAGCGGAAATGAGCAGTTCTTC
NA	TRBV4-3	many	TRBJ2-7	CASSQHIMGGEQYF	TGCGCCAGCAGCCAACACATCATGGGGGGAGAGCAGTACTTC
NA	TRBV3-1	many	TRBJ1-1	CASSSTPYDTEAFF	TGTGCCAGCAGCTCTACCCCCTACGACACTGAAGCTTTCTTT
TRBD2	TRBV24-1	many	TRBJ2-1	CATSRGSSYNEQFF	TGTGCCACCAGCCGCGGGAGCTCCTACAATGAGCAGTTCTTC
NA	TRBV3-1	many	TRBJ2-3	CASSRRSSTDTQYF	TGTGCCAGCAGCCGAAGGTCTAGCACAGATACGCAGTATTTT
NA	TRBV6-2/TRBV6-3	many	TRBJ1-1	CASTGRMNTEAFF	TGTGCCAGCACCGGACGGATGAACACTGAAGCTTTCTTT
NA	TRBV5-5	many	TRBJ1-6	CASSLERTGGSPLHF	TGTGCCAGCAGCTTGGAACGGACCGGGGGGTCACCCCTCCACTTT
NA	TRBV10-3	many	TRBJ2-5	CAISEWERETQYF	TGTGCCATCAGTGAGTGGGAACGAGAGACCCAGTACTTC
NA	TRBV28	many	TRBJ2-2	CASSRGVPGELFF	TGTGCCAGCAGCCGAGGGGTACCCGGGGAGCTGTTTTTT
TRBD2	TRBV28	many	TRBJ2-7	CASSLWRGSSYEQYF	TGTGCCAGCAGTTTATGGCGGGGGAGCTCCTACGAGCAGTACTTC
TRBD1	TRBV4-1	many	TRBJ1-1	CASSRDRAMTEAFF	TGCGCCAGCAGCCGAGACAGGGCCATGACTGAAGCTTTCTTT
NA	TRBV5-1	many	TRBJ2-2	CASSFAQGPGELFF	TGCGCCAGCAGCTTCGCACAGGGTCCCGGGGAGCTGTTTTTT
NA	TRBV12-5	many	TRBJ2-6	CASGVLGANVLTF	TGTGCTAGTGGTGTGCTGGGGGCCAACGTCCTGACTTTC
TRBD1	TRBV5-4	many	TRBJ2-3	CASSLAELRGILTDTQYF	TGTGCCAGCAGCTTGGCGGAACTCAGGGGGATACTCACAGATACGCAGTATTTT
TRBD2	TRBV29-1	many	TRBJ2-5	CSVEDPPGGGETQYF	TGCAGCGTTGAAGATCCCCCTGGGGGGGGGGAGACCCAGTACTTC
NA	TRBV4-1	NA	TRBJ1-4	CASSQGHGLDQKLFF	TGCGCCAGCAGCCAGGGACACGGCCTTGATCAAAAACTGTTTTTT
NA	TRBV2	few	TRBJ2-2	CASSPDSLYTGELFF	TGTGCCAGCTCCCCTGACTCACTCTACACCGGGGAGCTGTTTTTT
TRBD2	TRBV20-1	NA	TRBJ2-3	CSASPPLAGATDTQYF	TGCAGTGCCAGCCCCCCCCTAGCGGGAGCCACAGATACGCAGTATTTT
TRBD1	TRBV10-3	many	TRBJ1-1	CAISEAPQDRENTEAFF	TGTGCCATCAGTGAGGCCCCTCAGGACAGGGAAAACACTGAAGCTTTCTTT
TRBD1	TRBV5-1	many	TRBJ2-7	CASSPGQVEQYF	TGCGCCAGCAGCCCCGGACAGGTCGAGCAGTACTTC
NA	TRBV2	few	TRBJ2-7	CASSELIHFSYEQYF	TGTGCCAGCAGTGAATTGATACACTTCTCCTACGAGCAGTACTTC
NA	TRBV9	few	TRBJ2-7	CASSHRVGYEQYF	TGTGCCAGCAGCCATAGGGTAGGCTACGAGCAGTACTTC